The rows below give T cell receptor beta chains drawn from one sample of a study of blood T cell repertoires in COVID-19. Clones were read by immunoSEQ multiplex PCR, and TCRdb kept only the in-frame ones, dropping some. The data contain 85,000 to 100,000 clones, approximately 90% of them seen just once; the ten biggest clones take up around 17%. Specimen: peripheral blood. The receptors come from a woman aged 55 to 70 with COVID-19, enrolled during active disease. The CDR3 runs from the conserved cysteine through the conserved F or W.

V gene: TRBV7-8
J gene: TRBJ2-3
CDR3 protein: CASRVAGVLTDTQYF

V gene: TRBV7-9
J gene: TRBJ2-1
CDR3 protein: CASSPRRSAENEQFF

V gene: TRBV4-3
J gene: TRBJ1-2
CDR3 protein: CASSQDHRNGYTF

V gene: TRBV2
J gene: TRBJ2-5
CDR3 protein: CASSDLAEETQYF

V gene: TRBV28
J gene: TRBJ2-5
CDR3 protein: CASSLLLRQETQYF

V gene: TRBV7-2
J gene: TRBJ1-2
CDR3 protein: CASSRNQGLGYTF

V gene: TRBV5-5
J gene: TRBJ1-5
CDR3 protein: CASSLVRAGGDQPQHF

V gene: TRBV6-1
J gene: TRBJ2-7
CDR3 protein: CASSEVRKDEQYF

V gene: TRBV13
J gene: TRBJ2-1
CDR3 protein: CASSKASSGGANEQFF

V gene: TRBV5-1
J gene: TRBJ2-7
CDR3 protein: CASSLGTAVSYEQYF

V gene: TRBV2
J gene: TRBJ1-2
CDR3 protein: CASSTGGYGYTF

V gene: TRBV7-3
J gene: TRBJ2-7
CDR3 protein: CASSSLDRGDEQYF

V gene: TRBV29-1
J gene: TRBJ2-7
CDR3 protein: CSVKPDSSYEQYF

V gene: TRBV2
J gene: TRBJ1-1
CDR3 protein: CASHKDRNTEAFF

V gene: TRBV11-1
J gene: TRBJ1-4
CDR3 protein: CASSTYPRGSGEKLFF

V gene: TRBV6-5
J gene: TRBJ2-5
CDR3 protein: CASSYPGSRGETQYF

V gene: TRBV7-2
J gene: TRBJ1-3
CDR3 protein: CASSPTGVGNTIYF

V gene: TRBV29-1
J gene: TRBJ1-2
CDR3 protein: CSVEWGRPVPYGYTF

V gene: TRBV4-2
J gene: TRBJ1-1
CDR3 protein: CASSQMGGNTEAFF

V gene: TRBV30
J gene: TRBJ1-2
CDR3 protein: CARARTGGYYGYTF

V gene: TRBV29-1
J gene: TRBJ1-2
CDR3 protein: CSVGVVANYGYTF

V gene: TRBV6-5
J gene: TRBJ1-3
CDR3 protein: CASRRGLGSGNTIYF

V gene: TRBV5-1
J gene: TRBJ2-5
CDR3 protein: CASSEGQGRETQYF

V gene: TRBV19
J gene: TRBJ2-2
CDR3 protein: CASRGADFHTGELFF

V gene: TRBV3-1/TRBV3-2
J gene: TRBJ1-2
CDR3 protein: CASSSRTGGRGYTF

V gene: TRBV19
J gene: TRBJ2-1
CDR3 protein: CASSIAGGASYNEQFF

V gene: TRBV5-1
J gene: TRBJ1-3
CDR3 protein: CASSSAWGDSGNTIYF

V gene: TRBV13
J gene: TRBJ1-1
CDR3 protein: CASSGTDRGTEAFF

V gene: TRBV29-1
J gene: TRBJ1-2
CDR3 protein: CSAGGTPNYGYTF

V gene: TRBV4-2
J gene: TRBJ2-2
CDR3 protein: CASSQRTGGTTNTGELFF

V gene: TRBV2
J gene: TRBJ2-1
CDR3 protein: CASTPGLAGEYRNEQFF

V gene: TRBV4-2
J gene: TRBJ2-2
CDR3 protein: CASSPLAGGISGELFF

V gene: TRBV7-2
J gene: TRBJ2-5
CDR3 protein: CASSLAHGQETQYF

V gene: TRBV7-2
J gene: TRBJ1-1
CDR3 protein: CASSQYRGTEAFF

V gene: TRBV18
J gene: TRBJ1-1
CDR3 protein: CASSPNATPNTEAFF